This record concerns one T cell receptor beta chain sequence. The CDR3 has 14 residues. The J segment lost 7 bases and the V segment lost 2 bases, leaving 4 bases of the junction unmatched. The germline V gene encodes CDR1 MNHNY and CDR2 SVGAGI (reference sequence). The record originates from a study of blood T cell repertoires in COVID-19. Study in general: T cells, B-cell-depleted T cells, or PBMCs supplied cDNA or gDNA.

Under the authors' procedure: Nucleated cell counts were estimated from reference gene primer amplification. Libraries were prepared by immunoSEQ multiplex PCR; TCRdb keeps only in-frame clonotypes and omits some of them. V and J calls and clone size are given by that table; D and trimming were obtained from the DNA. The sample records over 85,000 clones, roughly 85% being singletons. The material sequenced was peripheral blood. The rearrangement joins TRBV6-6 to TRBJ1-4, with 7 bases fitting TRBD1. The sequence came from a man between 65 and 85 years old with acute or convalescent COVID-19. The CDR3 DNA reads TGTGCCAGCAGTTACGGGCAGGGGGGTGAAAAACTGTTTTTT. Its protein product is CASSYGQGGEKLFF.